The present T cell receptor beta chain was sequenced within a study of blood T cell repertoires in COVID-19. Study overall: Some COVID-19 samples were acute and others convalescent; all came from the United States, Italy and Spain. T cells, B-cell-depleted T cells, or PBMCs supplied cDNA or gDNA.

Original data processing: Reference gene primer amplification gave nucleated cell count estimates. Assay: immunoSEQ multiplex PCR; the TCRdb copy retains only in-frame clones and omits some. V and J calls and clone size are those listed in that table; D and trimming were worked out from the DNA. The sample consists of approximately 160,000 clones, 85% to 90% of them appearing once. The sequencing sample was made of peripheral blood. The receptor was isolated from a man between 50 and 59 years old with active or convalescent COVID-19.

Here the CDR3 DNA reads TGTGCCAGCAGTGATGTTGGGACAGGGAATTCCGAGCAGTACTTC. Amino acids: CASSDVGTGNSEQYF. The rearrangement joins TRBV2 to TRBJ2-7; 9 bases match TRBD1. The J segment lost 6 bases and the V segment lost 3 bases, leaving 9 bases of the junction unmatched. This CDR3 region has 15 residues. CDR1 SNHLY and CDR2 FYNNEI come from the germline V gene. The full variable domain, completed using reference TRBV2 and TRBJ2-7, is EPEVTQTPSHQVTQMGQEVILRCVPISNHLYFYWYRQILGQKVEFLVSFYNNEISEKSEIFDDQFSVERPDGSNFTLKIRSTKLEDSAMYFCASSDVGTGNSEQYFGPGTRLTVT.